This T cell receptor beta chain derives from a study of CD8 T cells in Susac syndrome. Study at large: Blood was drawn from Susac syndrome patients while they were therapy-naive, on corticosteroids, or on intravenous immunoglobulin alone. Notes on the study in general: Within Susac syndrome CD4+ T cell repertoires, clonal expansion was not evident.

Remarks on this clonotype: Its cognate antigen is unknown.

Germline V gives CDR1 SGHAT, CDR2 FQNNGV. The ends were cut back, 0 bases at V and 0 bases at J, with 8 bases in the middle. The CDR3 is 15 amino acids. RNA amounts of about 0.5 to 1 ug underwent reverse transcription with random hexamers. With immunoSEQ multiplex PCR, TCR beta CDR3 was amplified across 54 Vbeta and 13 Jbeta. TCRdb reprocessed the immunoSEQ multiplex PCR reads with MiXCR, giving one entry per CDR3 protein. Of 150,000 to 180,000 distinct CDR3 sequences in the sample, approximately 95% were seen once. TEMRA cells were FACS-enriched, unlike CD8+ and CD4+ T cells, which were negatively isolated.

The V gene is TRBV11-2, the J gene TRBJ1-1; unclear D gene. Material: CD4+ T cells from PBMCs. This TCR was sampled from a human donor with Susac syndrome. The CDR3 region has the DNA TGTGCCAGCAGCTTAGATCTGTCTATGAACACTGAAGCTTTCTTT. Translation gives CASSLDLSMNTEAFF.